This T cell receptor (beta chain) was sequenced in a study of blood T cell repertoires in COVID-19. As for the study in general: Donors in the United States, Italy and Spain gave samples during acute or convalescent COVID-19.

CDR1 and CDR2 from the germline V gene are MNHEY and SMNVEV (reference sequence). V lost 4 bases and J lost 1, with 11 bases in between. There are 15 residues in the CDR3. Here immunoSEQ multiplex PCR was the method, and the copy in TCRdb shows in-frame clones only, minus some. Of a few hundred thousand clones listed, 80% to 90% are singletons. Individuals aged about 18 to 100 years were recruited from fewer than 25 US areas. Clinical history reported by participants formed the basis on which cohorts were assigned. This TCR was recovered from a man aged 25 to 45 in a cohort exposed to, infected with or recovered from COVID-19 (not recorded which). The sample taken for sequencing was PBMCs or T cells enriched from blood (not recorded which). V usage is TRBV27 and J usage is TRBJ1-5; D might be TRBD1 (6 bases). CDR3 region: CASSSGVGSNQPQHF. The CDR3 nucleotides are TGTGCCAGCAGTTCAGGGGTCGGAAGCAATCAGCCCCAGCATTTT.